This TCR beta chain was documented in a study of shared clonotypes between healthy human individuals. Study at large: Samples came from a couple of female and a few male donors aged 18 to 49. There were three CD4 naive, three CD4 memory, two CD8 naive and one CD8 memory plates per donor. Study results and limitations: Estimated richness was generally greater in naive than memory subsets. Researchers sampled blood only, noting tissue repertoires likely differ.

Points on this clone: Antigen specificity is unknown.

Germline V gene data show CDR1 as SGHNT and CDR2 as YENEEA. This CDR3 is built from 18 residues. The trim removed 5 bases at V and 3 bases at J, leaving 9 bases unmatched. The data were produced by immunoSEQ multiplex PCR, yet TCRdb's version contains in-frame clones alone and is incomplete. The table records about 980,000 clones, more than 75% of them present only once. V and J are TRBV11-3 and TRBJ2-5; 16 bases agree with TRBD2. Material for sequencing was memory CD4+ T cells sorted from blood. The subset is: CD45RA-negative fraction. The TCR was taken from a man younger than 30 in good health. The CDR3 sequence: CASSPGLAGGQWEETQYF. In DNA form, the CDR3 reads TGTGCCAGCAGCCCGGGACTAGCGGGGGGGCAATGGGAAGAGACCCAGTACTTC.